The entry below describes one T cell receptor (beta chain). CDR1 and CDR2 (germline): LNHDA, SQIVND (reference sequence). This CDR3 has 15 amino acids. J was trimmed by 0 bases and V by 1 base; bases with no gene match: 1. Repertoires were generated with immunoSEQ multiplex PCR, while TCRdb's copy carries only in-frame clones and drops some. The sample lists about 260,000 clones; approximately 86% were seen once. This sample stems from a study of blood T cell repertoires in COVID-19. The TCR originated in a man in his forties with active or convalescent COVID-19. Sequencing was done on a sample of peripheral blood. The rearrangement uses TRBV19 and TRBJ2-7; 9 nucleotides line up with TRBD2. The CDR3 DNA follows: TGTGCCAGTAGTATAGCTAGCGGGACCTCCTACGAGCAGTACTTC. This gives the protein CASSIASGTSYEQYF.